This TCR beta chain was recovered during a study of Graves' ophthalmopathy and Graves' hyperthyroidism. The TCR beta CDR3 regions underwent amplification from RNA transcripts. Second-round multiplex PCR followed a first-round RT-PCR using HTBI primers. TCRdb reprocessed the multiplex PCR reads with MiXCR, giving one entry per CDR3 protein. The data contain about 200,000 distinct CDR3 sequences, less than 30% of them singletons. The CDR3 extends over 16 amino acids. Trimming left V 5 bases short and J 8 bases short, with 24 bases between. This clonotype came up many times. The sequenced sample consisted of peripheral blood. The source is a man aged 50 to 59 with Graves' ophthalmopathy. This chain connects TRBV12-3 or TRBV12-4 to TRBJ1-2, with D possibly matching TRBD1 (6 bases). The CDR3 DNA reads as TGTGCCAGCAGTCCGCTAGGGGGTATCTCTAAAGAGGGCTACACCTTC. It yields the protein CASSPLGGISKEGYTF.